This T cell receptor beta chain was profiled in a study of blood T cells in healthy people across ages. Study-level results: TCR beta diversity, measured per million T cells, fell in a roughly linear way with age.

As regards this clonotype: Its antigen is currently unknown.

PCR was performed a second time for roughly 7 to 12 cycles using a sample-barcoded 5' primer and a J-beta primer mix. A single record per CDR3 protein comes from TCRdb applying MiXCR to the 5' RACE reads. The table shows approximately 790,000 distinct CDR3 sequences, with less than 80% occurring only once. With 6 bases clipped from V and 1 base from J, the junction kept 9 bases outside the gene matches. This CDR3 contains 16 residues. Germline-derived CDR1 and CDR2 are MNHNS and SASEGT. The genes are TRBV6-1 and TRBJ2-7; 10 bases align to TRBD1. The sequencing input was blood. The clonotype comes from a man aged 30 to 45 in good health. The DNA of the CDR3 is TGTGCCAGCAGAATACCCGGGACAGGGGTGTCCTACGAGCAGTACTTC. Protein: CASRIPGTGVSYEQYF.